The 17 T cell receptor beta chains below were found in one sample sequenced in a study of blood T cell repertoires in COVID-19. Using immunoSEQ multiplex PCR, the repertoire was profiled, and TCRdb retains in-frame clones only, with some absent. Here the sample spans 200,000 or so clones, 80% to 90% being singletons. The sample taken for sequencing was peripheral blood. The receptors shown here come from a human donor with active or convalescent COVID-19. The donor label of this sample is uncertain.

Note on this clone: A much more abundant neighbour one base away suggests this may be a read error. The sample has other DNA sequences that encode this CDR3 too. CDR3 sequence reads: CASSIRSGSPDTQYF. DNA for the CDR3: TGTGCCAGTAGTATTAGAAGCGGTAGCCCAGATACACAGTATTTT. The rearrangement joins TRBV19 to TRBJ2-3, with D perhaps TRBD2 (5 bases). Germline V CDR1 and CDR2: LNHDA, SQIVND (reference sequence). This CDR3 comprises 15 residues.

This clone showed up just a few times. In nucleotides, the CDR3 is TGTGCCAGCAGTTCTTCAGGGTTTGGAAATCAGCCCCAGCATTTT. It specifies CASSSSGFGNQPQHF. The chain recombines TRBV28 with TRBJ1-5; the D gene is possibly TRBD1 (5 bases). CDR3 length: 15 amino acids. V was shortened by 4 bases and J by 4 bases, with 14 bases between the two germline ends. The germline gives CDR1 MDHEN, CDR2 SYDVKM.

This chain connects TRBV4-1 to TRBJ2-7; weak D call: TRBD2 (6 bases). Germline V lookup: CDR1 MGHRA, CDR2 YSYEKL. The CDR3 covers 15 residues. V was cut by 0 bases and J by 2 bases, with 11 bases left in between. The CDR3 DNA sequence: TGCGCCAGCAGCCAAGATCGTCCGGGGGCCTACGAGCAGTACTTC. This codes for CASSQDRPGAYEQYF.

In nucleotides, the CDR3 is TGTGCCAGCAGGTTGCCTGGAGTCGACGAGCAGTACTTC. Protein: CASRLPGVDEQYF. The rearrangement joins TRBV28 to TRBJ2-7, with D unclear. The CDR3 spans 13 residues. The V and J ends lost 6 bases and 5 bases respectively, with 14 bases between them. Germline V gives CDR1 MDHEN, CDR2 SYDVKM. Using reference TRBV28 and TRBJ2-7 for the parts outside the CDR3, the full variable domain is DVKVTQSSRYLVKRTGEKVFLECVQDMDHENMFWYRQDPGLGLRLIYFSYDVKMKEKGDIPEGYSVSREKKERFSLILESASTNQTSMYLCASRLPGVDEQYFGPGTRLTVT.

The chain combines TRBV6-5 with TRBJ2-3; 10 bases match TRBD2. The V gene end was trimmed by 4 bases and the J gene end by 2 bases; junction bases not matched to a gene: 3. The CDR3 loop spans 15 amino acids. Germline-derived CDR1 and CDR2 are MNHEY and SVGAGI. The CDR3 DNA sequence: TGTGCCAGCAGTTCGACTAGCGGGTACACAGATACGCAGTATTTT. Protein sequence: CASSSTSGYTDTQYF.

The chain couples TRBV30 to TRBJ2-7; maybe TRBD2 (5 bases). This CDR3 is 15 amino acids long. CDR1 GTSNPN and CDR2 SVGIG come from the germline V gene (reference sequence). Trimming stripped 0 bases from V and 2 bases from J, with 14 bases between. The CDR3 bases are TGTGCCTGGAGTGTATTGGCGGGTCGAACCTACGAGCAGTACTTC. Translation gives CAWSVLAGRTYEQYF. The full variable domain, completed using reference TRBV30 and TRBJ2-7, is SQTIHQWPATLVQPVGSPLSLECTVEGTSNPNLYWYRQAAGRGLQLLFYSVGIGQISSEVPQNLSASRPQDRQFILSSKKLLLSDSGFYLCAWSVLAGRTYEQYFGPGTRLTVT.

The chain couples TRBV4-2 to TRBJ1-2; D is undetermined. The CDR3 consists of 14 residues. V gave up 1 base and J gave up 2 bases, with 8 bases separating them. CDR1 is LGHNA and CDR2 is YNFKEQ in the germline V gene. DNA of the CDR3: TGTGCCAGCAGCCAAGGATCGGGGAACTATGGCTACACCTTC. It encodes CASSQGSGNYGYTF.

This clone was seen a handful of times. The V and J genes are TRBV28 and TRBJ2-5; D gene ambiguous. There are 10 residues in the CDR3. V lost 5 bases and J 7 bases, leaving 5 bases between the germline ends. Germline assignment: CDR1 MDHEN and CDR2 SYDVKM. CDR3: CASSRLTQYF. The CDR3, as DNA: TGTGCCAGCAGTCGGTTGACCCAGTACTTC.

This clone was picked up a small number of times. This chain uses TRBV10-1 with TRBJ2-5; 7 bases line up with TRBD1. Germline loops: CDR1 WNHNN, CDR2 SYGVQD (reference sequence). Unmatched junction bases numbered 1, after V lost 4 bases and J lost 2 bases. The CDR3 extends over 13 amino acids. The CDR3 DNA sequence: TGCGCCAGCAGTGGGACAGGTCAAGAGACCCAGTACTTC. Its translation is CASSGTGQETQYF.

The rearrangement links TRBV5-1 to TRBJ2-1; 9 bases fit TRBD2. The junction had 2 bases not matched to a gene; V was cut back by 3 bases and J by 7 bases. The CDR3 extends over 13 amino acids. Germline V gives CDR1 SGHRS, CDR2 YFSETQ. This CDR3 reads CASSSAGGNEQFF. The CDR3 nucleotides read TGCGCCAGCAGCTCCGCGGGGGGGAATGAGCAGTTCTTC. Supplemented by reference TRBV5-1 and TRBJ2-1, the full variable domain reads KAGVTQTPRYLIKTRGQQVTLSCSPISGHRSVSWYQQTPGQGLQFLFEYFSETQRNKGNFPGRFSGRQFSNSRSEMNVSTLELGDSALYLCASSSAGGNEQFFGPGTRLTVL.

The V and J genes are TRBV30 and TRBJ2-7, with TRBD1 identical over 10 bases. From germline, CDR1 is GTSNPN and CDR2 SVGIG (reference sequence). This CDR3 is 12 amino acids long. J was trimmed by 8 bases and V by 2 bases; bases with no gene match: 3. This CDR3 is CAWSMTGGKQYF. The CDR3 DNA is TGTGCCTGGAGTATGACAGGGGGCAAGCAGTACTTC.

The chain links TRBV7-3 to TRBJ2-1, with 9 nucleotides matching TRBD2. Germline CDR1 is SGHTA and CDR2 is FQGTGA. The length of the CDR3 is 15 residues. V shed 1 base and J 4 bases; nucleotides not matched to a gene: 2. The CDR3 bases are TGTGCCAGCAGCTTAAGCGGGGGGGATTACAATGAGCAGTTCTTC. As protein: CASSLSGGDYNEQFF.

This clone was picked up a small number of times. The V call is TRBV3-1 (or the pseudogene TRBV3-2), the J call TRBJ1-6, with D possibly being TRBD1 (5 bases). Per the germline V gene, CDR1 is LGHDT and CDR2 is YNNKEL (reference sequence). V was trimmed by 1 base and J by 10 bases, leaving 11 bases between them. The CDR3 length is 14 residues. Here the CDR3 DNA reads TGTGCCAGCAGCCAAGTAAGGGGCGAGTCACCCCTCCACTTT. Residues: CASSQVRGESPLHF.

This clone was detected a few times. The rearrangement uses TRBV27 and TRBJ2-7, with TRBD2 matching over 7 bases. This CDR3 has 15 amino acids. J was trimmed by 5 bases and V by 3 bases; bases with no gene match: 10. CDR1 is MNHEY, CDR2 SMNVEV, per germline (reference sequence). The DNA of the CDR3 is TGTGCCAGCAGTTTTATGTGGGAGGGGAGGAACGAGCAGTACTTC. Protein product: CASSFMWEGRNEQYF.

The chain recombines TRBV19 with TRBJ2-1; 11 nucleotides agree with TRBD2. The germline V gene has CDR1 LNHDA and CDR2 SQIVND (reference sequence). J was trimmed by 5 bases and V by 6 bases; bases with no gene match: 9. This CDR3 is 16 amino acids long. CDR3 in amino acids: CASRMLTSGENNEQFF. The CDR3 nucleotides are TGTGCCAGTAGGATGCTGACTAGCGGGGAAAACAATGAGCAGTTCTTC.

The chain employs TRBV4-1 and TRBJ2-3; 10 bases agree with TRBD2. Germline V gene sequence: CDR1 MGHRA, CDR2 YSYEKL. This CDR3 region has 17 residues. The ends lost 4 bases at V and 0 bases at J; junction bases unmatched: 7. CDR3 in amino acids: CASSPDPTSGSTDTQYF. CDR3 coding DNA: TGCGCCAGCAGCCCAGATCCGACTAGCGGGAGCACAGATACGCAGTATTTT.

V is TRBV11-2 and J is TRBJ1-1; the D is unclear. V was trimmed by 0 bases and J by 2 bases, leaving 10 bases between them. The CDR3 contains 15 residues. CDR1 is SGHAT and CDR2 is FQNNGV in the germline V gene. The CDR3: CASSLDRTSNTEAFF. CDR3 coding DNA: TGTGCCAGCAGCTTAGATCGGACTAGTAACACTGAAGCTTTCTTT.